This TCR beta chain was sequenced in a study of vaccination and CD4 T cells after COVID-19 (dated by TCRdb to between 2021 and 2022). Concerning the study at large: Convalescent patients had a positive SARS-CoV-2 result on nasal swab PCR, and of these patients, several had mild disease and one had severe disease. Six males and four females were included in the convalescent cohort, with two Hispanic individuals, seven Caucasians, two Asians and one multiracial person represented. Participants received two doses of either the Pfizer-BioNTech BNT162b2 vaccine (n=8) or the Moderna mRNA-1273 vaccine (n=2). Post-COVID blood samples were collected from convalescent patients a median of roughly 100 days after diagnosis, with a range of about 30 to 170 days. Post-vaccine blood samples were obtained a median of about 77 days after the second vaccine dose, with a range of roughly 14 to 241 days. The cultures were stimulated with overlapping spike peptide pools from SARS-CoV-2 and from the common cold coronaviruses HCoV-NL63, HCoV-OC43 and HCoV-229E. As controls, cultures received a CEFX viral epitope pool (the positive control), an HIV-1 Nef peptide pool (the negative control), or no peptide at all. In roughly nine COVID-19 convalescent patients and a handful of infection-naive healthy vaccine recipients, the spike-specific CD4+ TCR repertoire before mRNA vaccination was compared with the repertoire after mRNA vaccination. What the authors observed across the whole study: The study included relatively few convalescent patients and did not analyze early timepoints after natural infection. Among the post-vaccine SARS-CoV-2-reactive clones in convalescent patients, a median around 90% showed up only after vaccination, which suggests vaccine-specific priming. Of the vaccine-specific clones in convalescent patients, 304 of 307, or nearly all, reacted only to SARS-CoV-2 spike and did not cross-react with common cold coronaviruses. An increase in the median number of SARS-CoV-2-reactive clonotypes from approximately 21 after infection to a few dozen after vaccination was observed, but the change was not found to be significant.

With regard to this clonotype: Its target antigen remains unknown. One junction end disagrees with the germline gene, perhaps due to a read error.

The library came from PCR. DNA from cultured CD4+ T cells was subjected to TCR sequencing with the Oncomine TCR Beta short-read assay at the Johns Hopkins FTIC core. Genomic DNA was extracted from the cultured CD4+ T cells with the QIAamp micro DNA kit. Oncomine TCR Beta libraries from cultured CD4+ T cells were pooled with unique dual indexes and sequenced on an Illumina iSeq 100. As for the authors' bioinformatics: Non-productive sequences were removed, and CDR3s not starting with C, not ending with F or W, or shorter than 7 amino acids were discarded. The MANAFEST web application was used to identify antigen-specific clonotypes by comparing peptide-stimulated wells against reference wells and other culture wells. For a clone to be called positive, the clone needed an FDR below 0.05, an odds ratio above 5, and a productive frequency above 0.1% in at least two of three replicate wells. Clonotypes that were significantly expanded in both SARS-CoV-2 spike wells and at least one common cold coronavirus spike condition were defined as cross-reactive. Using R version 3.6.1, CDR3 homology was evaluated through Levenshtein distances (stringdist) along with unrooted phylogenetic trees (ape). TCRdb trimmed the raw reads at Q25, called clones with MiXCR and kept productive beta chains. Entries are consolidated by CDR3 protein sequence, retaining the most common genes and DNA. V and J calls and clone size were set by TCRdb, not the authors. Across this sample there are over 9,500 distinct CDR3 sequences, with around three quarters seen only once. Approximately 11% of the sample goes to the ten largest clones.

Sample treatment or condition, as interpreted from the label and publication: approximately nine-day PBMC culture with coronavirus spike peptide pools or control peptides (ViraFEST assay). The ViraFEST assay, used in the study, expanded antigen-specific T cells with peptide pools and then identified the expanded clonotypes through TCR sequencing. The positive SARS-CoV-2 PCR tests of the convalescent patients were dated from March to December 2020, before the Alpha, Beta and Delta variants emerged in the United States. PBMCs were cultured at roughly 1.8 million per well in IMDM supplemented with 5% human AB serum and around 10 IU/ml IL-2, with about 10 ug/ml peptide pools added. Half of the culture medium was replaced with fresh IL-2-containing medium on days 3 and 7. Once the cells had been in culture for over 9 days, the EasySep CD4+ T cell isolation kit was used to isolate CD4+ T cells by negative selection. Ficoll-Paque Plus gradient centrifugation was used to isolate PBMCs from whole blood, and the isolated PBMCs were then either used fresh or cryopreserved at -140C. In general, triplicate wells were set up for every culture condition.

From the cysteine up to the phenylalanine, the CDR3 has a length of 15 residues. The CDR3 DNA has 45 bases and is translated from base 1. The germline V gene gives CDR1 as SGHRS and CDR2 as YFSETQ. The source is a human donor who had recovered from COVID-19. Sequences were obtained from CD4+ T cells from blood, cultured in vitro. The rearrangement joined TRBV5-1 to TRBJ1-1, and TRBD1 may be the D gene, going by 5 matching bases. The CDR3 amino acid sequence is: CSSRWGAGTGTEAFF. The DNA sequence follows: TGCTCCAGCAGGTGGGGAGCAGGGACGGGCACTGAAGCTTTCTTT. Supplemented by the reference TRBV5-1 and TRBJ1-1 proteins around the CDR3, the complete variable domain is KAGVTQTPRYLIKTRGQQVTLSCSPISGHRSVSWYQQTPGQGLQFLFEYFSETQRNKGNFPGRFSGRQFSNSRSEMNVSTLELGDSALYLCSSRWGAGTGTEAFFGQGTRLTVV.